These 9 T cell receptor beta chains came from one sample sequenced in a study of human T cells and chemical hapten exposure. Via MiXCR, TCRdb re-called the RACE reads, giving one row per CDR3 protein. The sample holds about 380,000 distinct CDR3 sequences, around 5.5% seen once. Time point reported: pre-sensitization, week 0. Sample treatment: therapeutic diphenylcyclopropenone sensitization with weekly scalp DPC. The sample consisted of whole blood, taken in connection with sensitization to the hapten diphenylcyclopropenone (DPC). These receptors came from a woman between 50 and 59 years old with alopecia areata. Some clones in this sample may be carry-over from other donors' samples.

The chain is built from TRBV3-1 and TRBJ2-3; TRBD1 is a possible D gene (5 bases). Trimming stripped 4 bases from V and 5 bases from J, with 22 bases between. CDR3 size: 17 residues. Germline CDR1 LGHDT, CDR2 YNNKEL (reference sequence). CDR3 bases: TGTGCCAGCAGCCCCAGGACACCTTTTGGGTATGGAGATACGCAGTATTTT. This encodes CASSPRTPFGYGDTQYF.

This clonotype has only a few counts. The rearrangement links TRBV5-4 to TRBJ2-1, with a possible D match to TRBD2 (5 bases). The CDR3 extends over 15 amino acids. V shed 0 bases and J shed 9 bases, with 16 bases lying between them. Per germline, CDR1 SGHNT and CDR2 YYREEE (reference sequence). CDR3 coding DNA: TGTGCCAGCAGCTTGGCCGACTCCCGACGGGGTGAGCAGTTCTTC. Translated: CASSLADSRRGEQFF.

This clonotype was detected ten times or more. This sequence joins TRBV27 and TRBJ2-3; the match to TRBD2 covers 11 bases. Germline trimming cut 4 bases from V and 2 bases from J; bases unmatched to any gene: 5. Germline V CDR1 and CDR2: MNHEY, SMNVEV (reference sequence). This CDR3 is built from 16 residues. CDR3: CASSWGLAVYTDTQYF. The DNA for the CDR3 is TGTGCCAGCAGTTGGGGACTAGCGGTTTACACAGATACGCAGTATTTT.

The table lists this clonotype with many counts. J is TRBJ2-3 and V is TRBV18, with 14 bases matching TRBD2. CDR3 length: 17 amino acids. Germline V gene lookup returns CDR1 KGHSH and CDR2 LQKENI. The V segment lost 3 bases and the J segment 6 bases; nucleotides outside the gene matches: 8. The CDR3 nucleotides are TGTGCCAGCTCACCGGGACTAGCGGGAGTAATTCACGATACGCAGTATTTT. The encoded protein is CASSPGLAGVIHDTQYF.

In this sample, this clonotype turned up a few times. In DNA form, the CDR3 reads TGTGCTAGTGGTTTGTGGGCTGCCAATGAGCAGTTCTTC. It yields the protein CASGLWAANEQFF. The chain uses TRBV12-5 and TRBJ2-1; D call uncertain. This CDR3 is built from 13 residues. V lost 2 bases to trimming and J lost 6 bases, with 8 bases between them. In germline, CDR1 is LGHNT, CDR2 FRNRAP.

The gene calls are TRBV12-5 and TRBJ2-1; weak D call: TRBD2 (6 bases). Germline lookup yields CDR1 LGHNT and CDR2 FRNRAP. The V end was cut by 5 bases, the J end by 8 bases, with 16 bases between. This CDR3 comprises 14 residues. CDR3 loop: CASGAGFGKDEQFF. As DNA, the CDR3 is TGTGCTAGTGGTGCGGGGTTCGGGAAGGATGAGCAGTTCTTC.

In this sample, this clonotype turned up many times. This chain links TRBV2 with TRBJ2-1, with 14 bases identical to TRBD2. Trimming cost V 6 bases and J 7 bases; bases outside gene matches: 5. Germline V CDR1 and CDR2: SNHLY, FYNNEI. The CDR3 spans 15 residues. CDR3 sequence (DNA): TGTGCCAGCAGGCCCGGGACTAGCGGGAGTAATGAGCAGTTCTTC. This sequence encodes CASRPGTSGSNEQFF.

Many counts were recorded for this clonotype. The chain employs TRBV5-1 and TRBJ2-3; no definite D call. This CDR3 contains 13 residues. The V end lost 0 bases, the J end lost 7 bases, and 9 bases lay between the germline ends. CDR1 and CDR2 from the germline V gene are SGHRS and YFSETQ. CDR3 coding DNA: TGCGCCAGCAGCTTGGAGGGTGGATATACGCAGTATTTT. This gives the protein CASSLEGGYTQYF.

The chain joins TRBV18 to TRBJ1-2; D possibly corresponds to TRBD1 (5 bases). The CDR3 runs 15 residues. V lost 1 base, J lost 2 bases, and 11 bases lay in between. CDR1 and CDR2 from the germline V gene are KGHSH and LQKENI. Here the CDR3 reads CASSPRVGTNYGYTF. The CDR3 DNA follows: TGTGCCAGCTCACCACGCGTAGGGACCAACTATGGCTACACCTTC.